The rows below give T cell receptor beta chains drawn from one sample of a study of blood T cells in healthy people across ages. Each CDR3 protein is one row after TCRdb ran MiXCR on the 5' RACE reads. The sample lists 1.8 million or so distinct CDR3 sequences, 30% to 40% occurring once. The sample taken for sequencing was blood. These receptors all come from a human donor in good health. Both conserved end residues are part of each CDR3. Fields, in order: J gene, D gene, V gene, clone size, CDR3 DNA, CDR3 protein. The D gene is left open where the match is weak. Expanded clones are given a class, and other clones once, few, many or no size at all.

TRBJ1-6 | TRBD1 | TRBV4-1 | NA | TGCGCCAGCAGCCAACTACTGGGACAGGGGGACGGTTCACCCCTCCACTTT | CASSQLLGQGDGSPLHF
TRBJ2-2 | NA | TRBV9 | NA | TGTGCCAGCAGGAAGACCCCCGGGGAGCTGTTTTTT | CASRKTPGELFF
TRBJ2-3 | TRBD1 | TRBV29-1 | NA | TGCAGCGTTGGCCTAGGGACAGAGCATAGCACAGATACGCAGTATTTT | CSVGLGTEHSTDTQYF
TRBJ2-5 | TRBD2 | TRBV28 | NA | TGTGCCAGCAGTCTACCAAAGCGGGGGGGAGAGACCCAGTACTTC | CASSLPKRGGETQYF
TRBJ2-3 | TRBD2 | TRBV29-1 | many | TGCAGCGCCGCGGGACTAGCGTTTGGAGACACAGATACGCAGTATTTT | CSAAGLAFGDTDTQYF
TRBJ2-1 | NA | TRBV15 | few | TGTGCCACCAGCAGAGACCCTGGAAGCGATGAGCAGTTCTTC | CATSRDPGSDEQFF
TRBJ2-1 | NA | TRBV6-5 | NA | TGTGCCAGCAGTTACCAGGATTTCTCCTACAATGAGCAGTTCTTC | CASSYQDFSYNEQFF
TRBJ2-3 | TRBD2 | TRBV7-2 | NA | TGTGCCAGCAGCTATACCGGCGGGGGTGATACGCAGTATTTT | CASSYTGGGDTQYF
TRBJ2-1 | NA | TRBV29-1 | NA | TGCAGCGTTGAACCGAAGGGTTCCTACAATGAGCAGTTCTTC | CSVEPKGSYNEQFF
TRBJ2-7 | NA | TRBV20-1 | few | TGCAGTGCTAGTGGCGACAGGCTTTTCTCCTACGAGCAGTACTTC | CSASGDRLFSYEQYF
TRBJ2-1 | NA | TRBV20-1 | NA | TGCAGTGCTAGTTCACAGTACAATGAGCAGTTCTTC | CSASSQYNEQFF
TRBJ1-6 | NA | TRBV18 | NA | TGTGCCAGCTCACTTCCCGGGGCCGACTATAATTCACCCCTCCACTTT | CASSLPGADYNSPLHF
TRBJ1-5 | NA | TRBV7-2 | NA | TGTGCCAGCAGCTTGGGACCACGGCCCCAGCATTTT | CASSLGPRPQHF
TRBJ1-4 | NA | TRBV29-1 | many | TGCAGCGTTGAACTTGCGACTAATGAAAAACTGTTTTTT | CSVELATNEKLFF
TRBJ1-2 | TRBD1 | TRBV4-3 | few | TGCGCCAGCAGCCCCTACAAACAGGGGAACTATGGCTACACCTTC | CASSPYKQGNYGYTF